The T cell receptor (beta chain) under discussion was sequenced for a study of CD8 T cells in ankylosing spondylitis. TCRdb analysed the 5' RACE reads with MiXCR anew, one entry per CDR3 protein. The table has 250,000 to 300,000 distinct CDR3 sequences, about 20% seen once. Findings and limits, study-wide: Some motif variants had been reported before (in reactive arthritis synovial fluid and blood). A TCR beta motif of under 10 highly homologous variants appeared characteristic of ankylosing spondylitis blood.

Germline V gene lookup returns CDR1 SGHRS and CDR2 YFSETQ. V lost 4 bases and J 3 bases, leaving 8 bases between the germline ends. This CDR3 is built from 13 residues. This clonotype came up a few times. What it binds is not known. The sequenced material came from blood, either unsorted or a sorted T cell fraction (not recorded which). This TCR came from a male donor with ankylosing spondylitis or in good health (not recorded which). The genes are TRBV5-1 and TRBJ2-1, with D tentatively TRBD1 (6 bases). This CDR3 is CASSKDSYNEQFF. The CDR3 DNA reads TGCGCCAGCAGCAAGGACAGCTACAATGAGCAGTTCTTC.